This T cell receptor beta chain is drawn from a study of human T cells and chemical hapten exposure. Across the whole study: Sensitizing treatment utilized 2% DPC over a roughly 2 cm by roughly 2 cm portion of upper inner arm skin.

Germline values: CDR1 DFQATT, CDR2 SNEGSKA (reference sequence). This CDR3 has 14 residues. Trimming left V 3 bases short and J 1 base short, with 12 bases between. The time point: pre-sensitization, week 0. Regarding treatment: therapeutic diphenylcyclopropenone sensitization with weekly scalp DPC. The sample holds a few counts of this clonotype. MiXCR was run by TCRdb on the RACE reads, yielding one entry per CDR3 protein. The sample has some 360,000 distinct CDR3 sequences, approximately 5.1% seen once; the top ten hold 2.5% to 3%. V and J are TRBV20-1 and TRBJ1-1, with D possibly matching TRBD1 (5 bases). This receptor was taken from a woman between 45 and 65 years old with alopecia areata. Some clones in this sample may be carry-over from other donors' samples. The starting material was whole blood, obtained in connection with sensitization to the hapten diphenylcyclopropenone (DPC). The CDR3 loop reads CSASWGRRNTEAFF. CDR3 nucleotides: TGCAGTGCTAGTTGGGGGAGACGGAACACTGAAGCTTTCTTT.